This entry features one T cell receptor beta chain sequence. Its antigen is not identified. This CDR3 is built from 14 residues. V shed 4 bases and J shed 5 bases, with 15 bases lying between them. The germline V gene has CDR1 SGHDT and CDR2 YYEEEE. Profiling relied on immunoSEQ multiplex PCR, and the TCRdb table lists in-frame clones only, not all of them. The sample has about 82,000 clones, roughly 83% seen once. Autoimmune disease history or systemic immunosuppression barred patients. These data are taken from a study of OX40 agonist ivuxolimab in advanced cancers. Overall study results and limits: Partial responders receiving 0.1-3.0 mg/kg showed among the lowest clonal expansion. The study found that CD8+ T cells averaged more expanded clones than CD4+.

This material consisted of CD4+ or CD8+ T cells sorted from blood, taken in a trial of the OX40 agonist ivuxolimab. The receptor was derived from an adult with an advanced solid tumor such as melanoma, head and neck, liver or kidney cancer. V is TRBV5-6 and J is TRBJ1-2; D not resolved. DNA of the CDR3: TGTGCCAGCAGCCCGGCCCCACGGACGTATGGCTACACCTTC. It is translated as CASSPAPRTYGYTF.